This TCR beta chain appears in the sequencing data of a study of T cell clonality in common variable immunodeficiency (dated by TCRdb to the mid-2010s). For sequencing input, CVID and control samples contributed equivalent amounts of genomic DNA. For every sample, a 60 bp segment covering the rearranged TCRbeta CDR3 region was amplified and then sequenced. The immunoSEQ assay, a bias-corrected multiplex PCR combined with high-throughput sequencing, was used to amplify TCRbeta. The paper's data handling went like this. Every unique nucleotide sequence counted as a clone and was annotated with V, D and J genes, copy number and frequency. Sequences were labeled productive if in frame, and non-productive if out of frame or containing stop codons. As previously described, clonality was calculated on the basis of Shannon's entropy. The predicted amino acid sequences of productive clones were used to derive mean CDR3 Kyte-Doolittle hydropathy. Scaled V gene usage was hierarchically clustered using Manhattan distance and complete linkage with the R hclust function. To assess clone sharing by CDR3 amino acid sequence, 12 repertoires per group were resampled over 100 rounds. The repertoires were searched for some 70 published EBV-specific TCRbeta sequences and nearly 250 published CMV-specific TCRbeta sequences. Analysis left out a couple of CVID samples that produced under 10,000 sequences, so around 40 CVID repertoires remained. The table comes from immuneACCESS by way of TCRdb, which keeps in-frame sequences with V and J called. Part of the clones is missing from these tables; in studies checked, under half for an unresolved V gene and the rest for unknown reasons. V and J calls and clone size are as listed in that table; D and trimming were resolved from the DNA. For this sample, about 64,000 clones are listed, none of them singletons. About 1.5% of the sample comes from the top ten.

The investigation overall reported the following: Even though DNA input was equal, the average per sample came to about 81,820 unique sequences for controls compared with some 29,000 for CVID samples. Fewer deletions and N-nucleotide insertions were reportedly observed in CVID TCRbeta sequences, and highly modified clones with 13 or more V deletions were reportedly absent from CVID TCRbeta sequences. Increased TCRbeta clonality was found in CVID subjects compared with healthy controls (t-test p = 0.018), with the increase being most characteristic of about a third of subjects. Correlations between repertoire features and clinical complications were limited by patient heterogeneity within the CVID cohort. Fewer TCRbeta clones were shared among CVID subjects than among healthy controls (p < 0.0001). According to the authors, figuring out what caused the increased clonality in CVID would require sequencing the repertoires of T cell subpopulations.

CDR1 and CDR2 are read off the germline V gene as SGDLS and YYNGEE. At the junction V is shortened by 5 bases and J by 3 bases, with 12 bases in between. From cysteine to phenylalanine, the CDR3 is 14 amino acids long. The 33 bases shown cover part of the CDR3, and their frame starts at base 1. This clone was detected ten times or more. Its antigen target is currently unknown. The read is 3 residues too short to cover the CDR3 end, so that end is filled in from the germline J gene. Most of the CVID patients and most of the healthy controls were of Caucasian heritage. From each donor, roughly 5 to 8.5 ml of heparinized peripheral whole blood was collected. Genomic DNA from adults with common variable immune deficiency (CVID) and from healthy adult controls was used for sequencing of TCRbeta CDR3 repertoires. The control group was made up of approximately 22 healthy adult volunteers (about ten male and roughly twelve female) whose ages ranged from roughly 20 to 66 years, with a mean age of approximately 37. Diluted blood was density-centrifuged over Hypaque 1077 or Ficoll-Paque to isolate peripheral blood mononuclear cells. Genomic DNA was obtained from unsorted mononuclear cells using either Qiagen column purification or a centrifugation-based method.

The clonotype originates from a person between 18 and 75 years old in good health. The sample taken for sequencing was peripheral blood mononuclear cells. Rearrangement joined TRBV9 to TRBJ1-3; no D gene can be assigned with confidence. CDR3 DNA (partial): TGTGCCAGCAGTCGCGAGGGTAGTGGAAACACC. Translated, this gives CASSREGSGNT. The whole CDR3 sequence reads CASSREGSGNTIYF.